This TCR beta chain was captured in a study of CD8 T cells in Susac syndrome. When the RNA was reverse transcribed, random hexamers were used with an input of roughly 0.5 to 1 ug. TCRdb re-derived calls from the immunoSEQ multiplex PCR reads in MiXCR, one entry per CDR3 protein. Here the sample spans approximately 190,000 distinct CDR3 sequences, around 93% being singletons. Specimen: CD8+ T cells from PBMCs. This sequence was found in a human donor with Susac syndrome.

The DNA for the CDR3 is TGTGCCACCAGCAGGGGACTAGCGGGGAGCTCCTACGAGCAGTACTTC. Translation: CATSRGLAGSSYEQYF. The chain has TRBV15 and TRBJ2-7, with 13 bases that match TRBD2. The V gene end was trimmed by 3 bases and the J gene end by 0 bases; junction bases not matched to a gene: 2. Germline-derived CDR1 and CDR2 are LNHNV and YYDKDF (reference sequence). The CDR3 loop spans 16 amino acids.